This T cell receptor (beta chain) stems from a study of T cells expressing NK-cell markers. Study overall: Sorted CD3+CD56+NKG2C+, CD3+CD56+NKG2C- and CD3+CD56-NKG2C+ T cells provided the TCR beta repertoires.

TCRdb reanalyzed the 5' RACE reads and collapses them to one entry per CDR3 protein, without DNA. The data show 400,000 or so distinct CDR3 sequences, and the top ten clones hold about 10%. From germline, CDR1 is ENHRY and CDR2 SYGVKD. CDR3 size: 12 residues. Sequencing was done on a sample of blood T cells: a sorted CD56 or NKG2C T cell subset, CD4+ or CD8+ T cells, or bulk PBMC T cells (not recorded which). V is TRBV10-3 and J is TRBJ2-1. The receptor comes from a woman aged 50 to 60 in good health. CDR3 region: CAIGDNYNEQFF.